A selection of T cell receptor beta chains follows, all from one sample in a study of blood T cell repertoires in COVID-19. The data were produced by immunoSEQ multiplex PCR, yet TCRdb's version contains in-frame clones alone and is incomplete. The sample records about 92,000 clones, 80% being singletons. The sample was peripheral blood. The receptor source for this set is an older woman with acute or convalescent COVID-19. Both conserved end residues are part of each CDR3. A D gene is named only where the DNA matches it firmly. Some rows mark clone size as missing; the rest say once, few, many or name a class of expanded clone.

TGTGCCAGCTCAGAGACTAGCGGCCCTACTAAGAACTTC | CASSETSGPTKNF | TRBV18 | TRBD2 | NA | TRBJ2-7
TGTGCCAGCAGTACAAACAGGGTTGGGTATTCCTACGAGCAGTACTTC | CASSTNRVGYSYEQYF | TRBV28 | NA | NA | TRBJ2-7
TGTGCCAGTAGTACGGAGCGGAGAAGCTTGAACACTGAAGCTTTCTTT | CASSTERRSLNTEAFF | TRBV19 | NA | NA | TRBJ1-1
TGTGCCAGCAGCCACGGGGGACAGTCCCGAGGCTACACCTTC | CASSHGGQSRGYTF | TRBV6-6 | TRBD1 | NA | TRBJ1-2
TGTGCCAGCAGCCAAGAAGTCGGCAGGCCCTACGAGCAGTACTTC | CASSQEVGRPYEQYF | TRBV3-1/TRBV3-2 | NA | NA | TRBJ2-7
TGCGCCAGCAGCTTGGACCGCGTCCGCTACGAGCAGTACTTC | CASSLDRVRYEQYF | TRBV5-1 | NA | NA | TRBJ2-7
TGCGCCAGCAGCTTCACTGCCAGGCTCCAGAACACTGAAGCTTTCTTT | CASSFTARLQNTEAFF | TRBV5-1 | NA | NA | TRBJ1-1
TGTGCCAGCAGCCGCGGGACTAGCGGGGGACCCACCTACGAGCAGTACTTC | CASSRGTSGGPTYEQYF | TRBV5-4 | TRBD2 | NA | TRBJ2-7
TGTGCCACCAGTGCGATCTCCCAGCGTAGCGGGCCCTCCTACAATGAGCAGTTCTTC | CATSAISQRSGPSYNEQFF | TRBV24-1 | TRBD2 | few | TRBJ2-1
TGTGCCAGCAGTTATCCGAAGGAGGCGGGGGGGCGTTTTAGGAGATCCTACAATGAGCAGTTCTTC | CASSYPKEAGGRFRRSYNEQFF | TRBV2 | TRBD2 | NA | TRBJ2-1
TGTGCCAGCAGCGTAGCTCCGGGAGGGCCATCAGATACGCAGTATTTT | CASSVAPGGPSDTQYF | TRBV9 | TRBD2 | once | TRBJ2-3
TGTGCCAGCAGTTACTCGGGACTAGCTGCCGAGCAGTACTTC | CASSYSGLAAEQYF | TRBV6-5 | TRBD2 | NA | TRBJ2-7
TGTGCCACCAGCCGGGACTTTGGGGGAAACACCATATATTTT | CATSRDFGGNTIYF | TRBV15 | NA | NA | TRBJ1-3
TGTGCCAGCAGCTTGGCCCCAGGCGATGAGCAGTTCTTC | CASSLAPGDEQFF | TRBV5-4 | NA | NA | TRBJ2-1
TGTGCCAGCTCACCAAGGGACATCTATGGCTACACCTTC | CASSPRDIYGYTF | TRBV18 | NA | NA | TRBJ1-2
TGTGCCAGCAGCCCCCAGGGATATGCTGGAAACACCATATATTTT | CASSPQGYAGNTIYF | TRBV7-2 | NA | NA | TRBJ1-3
TGTGCCAGCAGTTACCTAGCGGGAGATCACCGCTACGAGCAGTACTTC | CASSYLAGDHRYEQYF | TRBV27 | TRBD2 | NA | TRBJ2-7
TGCGCCAGCAGCTTGGACGGACAGGGTCTCACTGAAGCTTTCTTT | CASSLDGQGLTEAFF | TRBV5-1 | TRBD1 | once | TRBJ1-1
TGTGCCAGCTCACCACCGTCCGGACTCTATGGCTACACCTTC | CASSPPSGLYGYTF | TRBV18 | NA | NA | TRBJ1-2
TGTGCCAGCAGTCCTGGGCTACTCCAGTTCTTC | CASSPGLLQFF | TRBV27 | NA | NA | TRBJ2-1
TGTGCCAGCAGCCAAAGAGGGAACTCTGGAAACACCATATATTTT | CASSQRGNSGNTIYF | TRBV3-1/TRBV3-2 | NA | NA | TRBJ1-3
TGTGCCAGCAGTTACGAGGGTCGCGAGCAGTACTTC | CASSYEGREQYF | TRBV6-6 | NA | NA | TRBJ2-7
TGTGCCAGCAGTTATTCAGTTAACGAAAAACTGTTTTTT | CASSYSVNEKLFF | TRBV6-5 | NA | NA | TRBJ1-4
TGTGCCAGCAGCTTAGGGCAGGGCGGACAGCCCCAGCATTTT | CASSLGQGGQPQHF | TRBV7-9 | NA | NA | TRBJ1-5
TGTGCCAATTCTGTAATAGGACTAGCGGGAAGAGTGGCAGATACGCAGTATTTT | CANSVIGLAGRVADTQYF | TRBV5-3 | TRBD2 | few | TRBJ2-3
TGTGCCAGCAGCCGGACAGGTAGCAATCAGCCCCAGCATTTT | CASSRTGSNQPQHF | TRBV6-5 | TRBD1 | NA | TRBJ1-5
TGTGCCAGCAGTTTATACAGAGACCCCAGACTAGTAGATACGCAGTATTTT | CASSLYRDPRLVDTQYF | TRBV28 | NA | once | TRBJ2-3
TGCAGCGCCAGCTTCGGGACAGGGCCGTCCTACGAGCAGTACTTC | CSASFGTGPSYEQYF | TRBV29-1 | TRBD1 | few | TRBJ2-7
TGTGCCAGCAGCTCAAGGACAGGGGGAGCCTCCTACGAGCAGTACTTC | CASSSRTGGASYEQYF | TRBV7-8 | TRBD1 | NA | TRBJ2-7
TGCGCCAGCAGCTTGCTTATTAGCGGAACAGATACGCAGTATTTT | CASSLLISGTDTQYF | TRBV5-1 | NA | NA | TRBJ2-3
TGTGCCAGCAGCCGCCCCGGGTTCCAAGAGACCCAGTACTTC | CASSRPGFQETQYF | TRBV6-5 | NA | few | TRBJ2-5
TGTGCCATCAGTGTCGAACAGAGCTATGGCTACACCTTC | CAISVEQSYGYTF | TRBV10-3 | NA | NA | TRBJ1-2
TGTGCCAGCAGCCAAGATCCAGGGACTAGCGTCCGGTCGGGGACCCAGTACTTC | CASSQDPGTSVRSGTQYF | TRBV3-1/TRBV3-2 | TRBD2 | NA | TRBJ2-5
TGTGCCAGCAGCGTGGGACTAGCGGGAACCTACGAGCAGTACTTC | CASSVGLAGTYEQYF | TRBV7-7 | TRBD2 | once | TRBJ2-7
TGTGCCAGCAGCTTAGGCGGGAGCACCTACAATGAGCAGTTCTTC | CASSLGGSTYNEQFF | TRBV7-6 | TRBD2 | once | TRBJ2-1
TGTGCCAGCAGCTTAAGACAGGGTGTGACTGAAGCTTTCTTT | CASSLRQGVTEAFF | TRBV7-2 | TRBD1 | NA | TRBJ1-1
TGTGCCAGCAGCGTAGATGGCGGCTGGTGGCCGGAGGGTGGTGCAGAGACCCAGTACTTC | CASSVDGGWWPEGGAETQYF | TRBV9 | NA | NA | TRBJ2-5
TGTGCCAGCAGCGTAAAGGAGGGCCAAACCGTTAGCAATCAGCCCCAGCATTTT | CASSVKEGQTVSNQPQHF | TRBV9 | NA | NA | TRBJ1-5
TGCGCCAGCAGCGGAAGGACAGAGTATGGCTACACCTTC | CASSGRTEYGYTF | TRBV5-1 | NA | few | TRBJ1-2
TGCGCCAGCAGCCATGACTTGACAGGGGTCTCTGGAAACACCATATATTTT | CASSHDLTGVSGNTIYF | TRBV4-3 | TRBD1 | NA | TRBJ1-3
TGCAGCGTCGTCAAAAGCGGGAGATCTGATACGCAGTATTTT | CSVVKSGRSDTQYF | TRBV29-1 | TRBD2 | NA | TRBJ2-3